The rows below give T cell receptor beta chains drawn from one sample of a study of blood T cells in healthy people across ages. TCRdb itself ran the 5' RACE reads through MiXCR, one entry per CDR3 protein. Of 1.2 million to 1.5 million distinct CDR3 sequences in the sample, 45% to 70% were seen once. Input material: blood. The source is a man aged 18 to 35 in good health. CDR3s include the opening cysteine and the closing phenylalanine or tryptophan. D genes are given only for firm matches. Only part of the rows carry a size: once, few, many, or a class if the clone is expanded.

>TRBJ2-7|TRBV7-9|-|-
CASSPGWGQLYEQYF
TGTGCCAGCAGCCCAGGGTGGGGGCAACTTTACGAGCAGTACTTC
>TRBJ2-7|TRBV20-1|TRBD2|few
CSARGGGSSYEQYF
TGCAGTGCTAGAGGCGGCGGGAGCTCCTACGAGCAGTACTTC
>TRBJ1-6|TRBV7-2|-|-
CASSRRSLGSPLHF
TGTGCCAGCAGCCGGAGGAGTCTGGGGTCACCCCTCCACTTT
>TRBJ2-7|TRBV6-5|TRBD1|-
CARTGQGPYEQYF
TGTGCCAGGACGGGACAGGGACCTTACGAGCAGTACTTC
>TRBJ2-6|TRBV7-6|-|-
CASSPDSGSGANVLTF
TGTGCCAGCAGCCCCGATTCGGGCTCTGGGGCCAACGTCCTGACTTTC
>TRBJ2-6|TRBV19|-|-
CASSILGYGANVLTF
TGTGCCAGTAGTATTCTGGGATACGGGGCCAACGTCCTGACTTTC
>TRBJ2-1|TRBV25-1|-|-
CASSETGLVHYEQFF
TGTGCCAGCAGTGAAACGGGACTCGTGCACTATGAGCAGTTCTTC
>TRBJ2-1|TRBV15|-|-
CATSREGERSYNEQFF
TGTGCCACCAGCAGAGAAGGAGAGCGCTCCTACAATGAGCAGTTCTTC
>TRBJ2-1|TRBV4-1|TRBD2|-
CASSQEVAGDNEQFF
TGCGCCAGCAGCCAAGAAGTCGCGGGGGACAATGAGCAGTTCTTC
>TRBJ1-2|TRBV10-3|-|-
CAIKEAGTSIAGYTF
TGTGCCATCAAAGAAGCGGGGACATCGATAGCCGGCTACACCTTC
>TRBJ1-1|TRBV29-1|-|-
CSVEGDSTEAFF
TGCAGCGTTGAAGGCGACAGCACTGAAGCTTTCTTT
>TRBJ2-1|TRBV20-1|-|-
CSARPGRSPYNEQFF
TGCAGTGCTAGACCGGGCCGCTCCCCCTACAATGAGCAGTTCTTC
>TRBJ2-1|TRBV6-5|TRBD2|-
CASTQAGLAVVEFF
TGTGCCAGCACCCAGGCGGGACTAGCGGTGGTAGAGTTCTTC
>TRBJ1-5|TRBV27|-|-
CASSVDLNSNQPQHF
TGTGCCAGCAGTGTCGACCTTAATAGCAATCAGCCCCAGCATTTT
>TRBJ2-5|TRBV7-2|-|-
CASSFSGGVKETQYF
TGTGCCAGCAGCTTCTCCGGGGGCGTAAAAGAGACCCAGTACTTC
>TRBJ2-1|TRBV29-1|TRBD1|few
CSVDRRDRTYNEQFF
TGCAGCGTTGACCGCCGGGACAGGACCTACAATGAGCAGTTCTTC
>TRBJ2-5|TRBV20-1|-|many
CSARVRETQYF
TGCAGTGCTAGAGTCAGGGAGACCCAGTACTTC
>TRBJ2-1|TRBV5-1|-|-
CASSLGGQEQFF
TGCGCCAGCAGCTTGGGGGGGCAGGAGCAGTTCTTC
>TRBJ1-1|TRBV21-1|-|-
CASSKGRREFRGTEAFF
TGTGCCAGCAGCAAAGGGCGCCGGGAGTTTAGGGGAACTGAAGCTTTCTTT
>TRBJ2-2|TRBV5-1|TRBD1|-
CASSPPTGPTTGELFF
TGCGCCAGCAGCCCTCCGACAGGGCCAACCACCGGGGAGCTGTTTTTT
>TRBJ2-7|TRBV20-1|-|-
CSARDGAYYEQHF
TGCAGTGCTAGAGATGGAGCCTACTACGAGCAGCACTTC
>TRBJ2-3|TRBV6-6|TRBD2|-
CASSPLAGEGDTQYF
TGTGCCAGCAGCCCTCTCGCGGGGGAGGGAGATACGCAGTATTTT
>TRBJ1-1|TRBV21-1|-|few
CARSGEPHEAFF
TGTGCCAGAAGCGGGGAACCGCATGAAGCTTTCTTT
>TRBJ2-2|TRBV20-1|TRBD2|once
CSARGGRGTGELFF
TGCAGTGCGAGGGGCGGGAGAGGCACCGGGGAGCTGTTTTTT
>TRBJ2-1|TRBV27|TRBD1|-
CASSSAGTGNNEQFF
TGTGCCAGCAGTTCAGCCGGGACAGGGAACAATGAGCAGTTCTTC
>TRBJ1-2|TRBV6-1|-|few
CASSEALNYGYTF
TGTGCCAGCAGTGAGGCCCTCAACTATGGCTACACCTTC
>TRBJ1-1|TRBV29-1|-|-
CSVGFLGGEKTEAFF
TGCAGCGTTGGGTTTCTGGGGGGGGAAAAAACTGAAGCTTTCTTT